The sequence of this T cell receptor (beta chain) was determined in a study of blood T cell repertoires in COVID-19. The overall study: Samples representing acute and convalescent COVID-19 were sourced from the United States, Italy and Spain.

This clone was recorded only once. V gave up 3 bases and J gave up 3 bases; unmatched junction bases: 8. There are 16 residues in the CDR3. Per germline, CDR1 ENHRY and CDR2 SYGVKD. Authors' processing steps: Using reference gene primer amplification, nucleated cell counts were estimated. Sequencing was performed with immunoSEQ multiplex PCR; in TCRdb, only in-frame clones are kept and a portion is missing. The D gene and trimming were derived from the DNA, and the V and J assignments and clone size from that table. The sample consists of 200,000 or so clones, about 90% of them appearing once. While infection was still active, Seattle patients were enrolled and then followed longitudinally.

Sample: peripheral blood. The origin of this receptor is a man aged 25 to 45 with COVID-19, enrolled during active disease. The chain links TRBV10-3 to TRBJ1-1; 9 bases fit TRBD1. The CDR3 nucleotides read TGTGCCATCAGTGACCCAACAGGGGGCAGGGACACTGAAGCTTTCTTT. Residues: CAISDPTGGRDTEAFF.